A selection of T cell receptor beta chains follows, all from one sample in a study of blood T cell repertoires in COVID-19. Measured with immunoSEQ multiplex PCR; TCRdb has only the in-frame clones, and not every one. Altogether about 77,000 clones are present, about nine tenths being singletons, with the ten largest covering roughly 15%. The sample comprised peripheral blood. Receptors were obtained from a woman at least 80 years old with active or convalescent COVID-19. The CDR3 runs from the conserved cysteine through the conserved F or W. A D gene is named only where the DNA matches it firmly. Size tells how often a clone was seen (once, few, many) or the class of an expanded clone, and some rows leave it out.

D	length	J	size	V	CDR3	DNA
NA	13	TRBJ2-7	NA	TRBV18	CASSSGQSYEQYF	TGTGCCAGCTCATCGGGACAAAGCTACGAGCAGTACTTC
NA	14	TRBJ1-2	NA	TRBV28	CASRVDTQNYGYTF	TGTGCCAGCAGGGTCGACACGCAGAACTATGGCTACACCTTC
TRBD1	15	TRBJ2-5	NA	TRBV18	CASSTGQGLQETQYF	TGTGCCAGCTCAACCGGACAGGGCTTACAAGAGACCCAGTACTTC
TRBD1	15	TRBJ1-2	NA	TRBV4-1	CASSQGQGAGYGYTF	TGCGCCAGCAGCCAAGGACAGGGGGCTGGCTATGGCTACACCTTC
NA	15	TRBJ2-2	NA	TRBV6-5	CASSYSTGNTGELFF	TGTGCCAGCAGTTACTCCACAGGGAACACCGGGGAGCTGTTTTTT
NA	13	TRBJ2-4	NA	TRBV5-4	CASSLPGVDIQYF	TGTGCCAGCAGCTTGCCCGGGGTGGACATTCAGTACTTC
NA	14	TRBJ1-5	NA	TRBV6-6	CASSYSGSNQPQHF	TGTGCCAGCAGTTACTCCGGTAGCAATCAGCCCCAGCATTTT
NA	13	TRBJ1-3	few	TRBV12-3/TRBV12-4	CASRRQRGNTIYF	TGTGCCAGCAGGAGACAGCGAGGAAACACCATATATTTT
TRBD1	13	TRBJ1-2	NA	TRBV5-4	CASSSDRGFGYTF	TGTGCCAGCAGCTCGGACAGGGGGTTTGGCTACACCTTC
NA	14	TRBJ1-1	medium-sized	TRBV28	CASSLLFTDYEAFF	TGTGCCAGCAGTTTACTGTTTACAGACTATGAAGCTTTCTTT
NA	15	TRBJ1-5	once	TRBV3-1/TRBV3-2	CASSQGWTASKPQHF	TGTGCCAGCAGCCAAGGATGGACAGCCAGTAAGCCCCAGCATTTT
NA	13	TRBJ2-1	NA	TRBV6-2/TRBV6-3	CASSMGLYNEQFF	TGTGCCAGCAGCATGGGACTTTACAATGAGCAGTTCTTC
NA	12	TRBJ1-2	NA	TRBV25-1	CASSESSYGYTF	TGTGCCAGCAGTGAATCCAGCTATGGCTACACCTTC
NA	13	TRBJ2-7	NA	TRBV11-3	CASSFGLSYEQYF	TGTGCCAGCAGCTTTGGCTTATCCTACGAGCAGTACTTC
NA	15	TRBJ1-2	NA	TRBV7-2	CASSLALGVTGGYTF	TGTGCCAGCAGCTTAGCGCTAGGCGTCACGGGAGGCTACACCTTC
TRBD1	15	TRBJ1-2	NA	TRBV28	CASSQRTGRDYGYTF	TGTGCCAGCAGTCAAAGGACAGGGAGGGACTATGGCTACACCTTC
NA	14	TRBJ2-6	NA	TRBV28	CASSSSSGANVLTF	TGTGCCAGCAGTTCCAGCTCTGGGGCCAACGTCCTGACTTTC
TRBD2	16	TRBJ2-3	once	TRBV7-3	CASSSEAGAKPGTQYF	TGTGCCAGCAGCTCCGAAGCGGGGGCCAAACCAGGTACGCAGTATTTT
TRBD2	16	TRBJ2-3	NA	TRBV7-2	CASSLAPGGGADTQYF	TGTGCCAGCAGCTTAGCGCCCGGCGGGGGGGCAGATACGCAGTATTTT
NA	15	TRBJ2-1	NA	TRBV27	CASSLEGASYNEQFF	TGTGCCAGCAGTTTAGAAGGGGCATCCTACAATGAGCAGTTCTTC
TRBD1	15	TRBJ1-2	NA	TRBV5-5	CASSGNRQGSFGYTF	TGTGCCAGCAGCGGTAATCGACAGGGATCTTTTGGCTACACCTTC
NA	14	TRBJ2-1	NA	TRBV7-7	CASSLGGGGNEQFF	TGTGCCAGCAGCTTAGGCGGTGGCGGGAATGAGCAGTTCTTC
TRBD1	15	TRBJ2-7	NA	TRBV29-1	CSVNLGTGVSSEQYF	TGCAGCGTTAATCTAGGAACAGGGGTATCCAGCGAGCAGTACTTC
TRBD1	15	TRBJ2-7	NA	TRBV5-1	CASSSGQANSYEQYF	TGCGCCAGCAGCTCGGGACAGGCAAACTCCTACGAGCAGTACTTC
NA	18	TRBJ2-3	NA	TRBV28	CASSLSLQGGDSTDTQYF	TGTGCCAGCAGTTTATCCCTGCAGGGAGGCGATAGCACAGATACGCAGTATTTT
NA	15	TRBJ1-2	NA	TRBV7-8	CASSLADRSHYGYTF	TGTGCCAGCAGCTTAGCAGACAGGAGCCACTATGGCTACACCTTC
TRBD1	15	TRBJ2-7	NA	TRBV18	CASSPFGTGTFEQYF	TGTGCCAGCTCACCGTTCGGGACAGGGACCTTCGAGCAGTACTTC
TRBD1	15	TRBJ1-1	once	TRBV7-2	CASSSQGADGTEAFF	TGTGCCAGCAGCTCGCAGGGGGCCGATGGCACTGAAGCTTTCTTT
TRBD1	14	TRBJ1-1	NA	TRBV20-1	CSASITGVDTEAFF	TGCAGTGCTAGTATAACAGGGGTTGACACTGAAGCTTTCTTT
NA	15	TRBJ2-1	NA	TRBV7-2	CASSLSLASYNEQFF	TGTGCCAGCAGCTTAAGTCTAGCCTCCTACAATGAGCAGTTCTTC
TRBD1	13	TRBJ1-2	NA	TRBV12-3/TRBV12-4	CASSGQGNYGYTF	TGTGCCAGCAGTGGACAGGGGAACTATGGCTACACCTTC
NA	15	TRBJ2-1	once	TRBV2	CASSPRGSKLDEQFF	TGTGCCAGCAGTCCTCGGGGGTCCAAGCTAGATGAGCAGTTCTTC
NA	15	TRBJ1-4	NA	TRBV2	CASKPGQKTNEKLFF	TGTGCCAGCAAGCCCGGACAGAAAACTAATGAAAAACTGTTTTTT
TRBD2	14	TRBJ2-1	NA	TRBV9	CASSPGLVYNEQFF	TGTGCCAGCAGCCCGGGACTAGTCTACAATGAGCAGTTCTTC
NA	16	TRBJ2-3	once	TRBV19	CASSIAGAPSTDTQYF	TGTGCCAGTAGTATAGCGGGTGCCCCTAGCACAGATACGCAGTATTTT
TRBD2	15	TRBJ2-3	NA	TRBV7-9	CASSLEGGGAGTQYF	TGTGCCAGCAGCTTAGAAGGCGGGGGGGCCGGTACGCAGTATTTT
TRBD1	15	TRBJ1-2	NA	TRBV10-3	CAISPQGAKDYGYTF	TGTGCCATCAGCCCACAGGGGGCTAAGGACTATGGCTACACCTTC
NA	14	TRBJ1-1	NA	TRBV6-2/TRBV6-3	CASSYPGRFTEAFF	TGTGCCAGCAGTTACCCAGGGAGGTTCACTGAAGCTTTCTTT
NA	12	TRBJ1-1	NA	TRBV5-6	CASSFRTAEAFF	TGTGCCAGCAGCTTCCGGACAGCTGAAGCTTTCTTT
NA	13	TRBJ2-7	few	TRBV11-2	CASSLVDSGEQYF	TGTGCCAGCAGCTTGGTTGATTCAGGCGAGCAGTACTTC
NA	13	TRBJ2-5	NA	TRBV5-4	CASSSGLQETQYF	TGTGCCAGCAGCTCGGGACTTCAAGAGACCCAGTACTTC
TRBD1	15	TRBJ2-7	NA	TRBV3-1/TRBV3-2	CASSQGKGAHEEQYF	TGTGCCAGCAGCCAAGGAAAGGGGGCGCACGAAGAGCAGTACTTC
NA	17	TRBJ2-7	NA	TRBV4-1	CASSQEERREWSYEQYF	TGCGCCAGCAGCCAAGAAGAGAGGAGGGAATGGTCCTACGAGCAGTACTTC
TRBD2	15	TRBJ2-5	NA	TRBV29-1	CSAGRSGGAMQTQYF	TGCAGCGCGGGACGCAGCGGGGGGGCGATGCAGACCCAGTACTTC
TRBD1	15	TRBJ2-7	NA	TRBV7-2	CASSLGETGRDEQYF	TGTGCCAGCAGCTTAGGGGAGACAGGGCGCGACGAGCAGTACTTC
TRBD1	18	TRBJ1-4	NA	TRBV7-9	CASSLREGQGHTNEKLFF	TGTGCCAGCAGCTTAAGAGAGGGACAGGGGCACACTAATGAAAAACTGTTTTTT
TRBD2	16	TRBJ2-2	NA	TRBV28	CASVFAGRENTGELFF	TGTGCCAGCGTCTTCGCAGGGAGGGAGAACACCGGGGAGCTGTTTTTT
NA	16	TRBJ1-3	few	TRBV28	CASSSPRQNSGNTIYF	TGTGCCAGCAGTTCTCCACGACAGAACTCTGGAAACACCATATATTTT
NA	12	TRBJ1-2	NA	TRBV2	CASRYRNYGYTF	TGTGCCAGCAGGTACAGGAACTATGGCTACACCTTC